This T cell receptor beta chain derives from a study of breast tumors, draining lymph nodes, adjacent tissues (dated by TCRdb to the mid-2010s). Background for the entire study: TCR beta repertoires were compared across tumor, adjacent nontumor tissue and axillary lymph nodes obtained from breast cancer patients. The study aimed to assess the relationships and possible T-cell exchange between tumor, surrounding tissue and draining lymph node repertoires in human breast cancer. The full study reports these points: T-cell repertoire diversity in tumors was found to be lower than in lymph nodes but higher than in nontumor tissue, and preferential V and J gene usage was observed. The similarity between tumor and nontumor tissue repertoires was significantly greater in luminal-like breast cancer than in basal-like breast cancer. The data were considered consistent with most tumor T cells being derived from the lymph node and subsequently expanding within tumor tissue. Rather than being directly demonstrated, the conclusion that tumor T cells originate in lymph nodes was presented as consistent with a hypothesis.

For sequencing, an Illumina HiSeq 2000 was employed. Multiplex PCR amplification was used to generate the TCR beta chain libraries. High-throughput sequencing was used to analyze the amplified TCR beta chain products. TCRdb passed the public sequencing reads through fastp at Q25 and MiXCR, retaining productive beta sequences. Rows with one shared CDR3 protein collapse into an entry with the most common genes and DNA. For this sample the table gives around 290,000 distinct CDR3 sequences, of which 30% to 35% were detected only once. In total, the top ten clones hold approximately 1% of the sample. CDR1 and CDR2 (DFQATT, SNEGSKA) derive from the germline V gene (reference sequence). Counted from cysteine to phenylalanine, this CDR3 has 14 amino acids. The read is trimmed to its CDR3 DNA, 42 bases read in frame from base 1. V and J are trimmed by 6 bases and 8 bases, and the gene matches miss 13 bases of the junction.

This clonotype was observed a few times. The antigen it recognizes is unknown. A single base separates this from a much larger clone, so it may be a read error. The axillary draining lymph nodes of breast cancer patients were the source of the lymph node samples. The sequence came from a female donor with breast cancer. Some clones in this sample may be carry-over from other donors' samples. The sequenced material came from axillary lymph node tissue. The rearrangement combines TRBV20-1 with TRBJ2-3; TRBD2 lines up with 8 middle nucleotides. The nucleotides read TGCAGTGCCTACGGGAGGGGGGCGGCAGCTACGCAGTATTTT. The resulting protein is CSAYGRGAAATQYF.